Shown below are 6 T cell receptor beta chains from a single sample sequenced in a study of blood T cells in healthy people across ages. A second PCR of roughly 7 to 11 cycles used a sample-barcoded 5' primer and a J-beta primer mix. TCRdb reprocessed the 5' RACE reads with MiXCR, giving one entry per CDR3 protein. Found here are hundreds of thousands of distinct CDR3 sequences, under 30% of them singletons; the top ten hold 15% to 19%. The sequencing sample was made of blood. These TCRs come from a woman aged 80 or over in good health.

At least ten counts were recorded for this clonotype. The J gene is TRBJ2-7, the V gene TRBV27; D remains unclear. CDR3 length: 16 residues. Germline V CDR1 and CDR2: MNHEY, SMNVEV (reference sequence). V lost 5 bases, J lost 1 base, and 18 bases lay in between. The DNA of the CDR3 is TGTGCCAGCAGTCACCCCGGAAAGGGTAGATCCTACGAGCAGTACTTC. This translates into CASSHPGKGRSYEQYF.

This clonotype has ten or more counts. The V and J genes are TRBV20-1 and TRBJ2-3; D not certain. This CDR3 region has 15 residues. Germline CDR1 is DFQATT and CDR2 is SNEGSKA (reference sequence). Trimming removed 0 bases from V and 5 bases from J, with 15 bases in between. The CDR3 sequence is CSARDNASPRDTQYF. DNA of the CDR3: TGCAGTGCTAGAGATAATGCTAGTCCTCGAGATACGCAGTATTTT.

The sample holds many counts of this clonotype. The CDR3 nucleotides are TGTGCCAGCTCGGGTCCAAACTATGGCTACACCTTC. Its protein is CASSGPNYGYTF. This rearrangement joins TRBV6-5 to TRBJ1-2; no reliable D call. V gave up 8 bases and J gave up 2 bases, with 9 bases separating them. This CDR3 has 12 residues. Germline lookup yields CDR1 MNHEY and CDR2 SVGAGI.

This clonotype occurred a few times. A much larger clone lies a single base off, so this may be a read error. This sequence joins TRBV20-1 and TRBJ2-1; D gene uncertain. Looked up from germline, CDR1 is DFQATT and CDR2 is SNEGSKA (reference sequence). CDR3 length: 15 amino acids. V lost 3 bases, J lost 1 base, and 13 bases lay in between. Written as DNA, the CDR3 is TGCAGTGCTAGTAGCCGAGCTTCGTCCTACAATGAGCAGTTCTTC. Its protein product is CSASSRASSYNEQFF.

CDR3 DNA sequence: TGCGCCAGCAGCCCACTGGTTGGGGTTCAGCCCCAGCATTTT. Amino acid sequence: CASSPLVGVQPQHF. The rearrangement joins TRBV4-1 to TRBJ1-5, with unresolved D. This CDR3 is built from 14 residues. V lost 4 bases and J lost 6, with 13 bases in between. Germline values: CDR1 MGHRA, CDR2 YSYEKL.

The chain carries TRBV6-5 and TRBJ2-7; perhaps TRBD2 as D (7 bases). This CDR3 has 15 residues. Germline V CDR1 and CDR2: MNHEY, SVGAGI. Deletions cut 2 bases from V and 7 bases from J, with 18 bases between. This CDR3 is CASSYGSGGCGEQYF. CDR3 bases: TGTGCCAGCAGTTACGGGTCGGGGGGCTGCGGGGAGCAGTACTTC.